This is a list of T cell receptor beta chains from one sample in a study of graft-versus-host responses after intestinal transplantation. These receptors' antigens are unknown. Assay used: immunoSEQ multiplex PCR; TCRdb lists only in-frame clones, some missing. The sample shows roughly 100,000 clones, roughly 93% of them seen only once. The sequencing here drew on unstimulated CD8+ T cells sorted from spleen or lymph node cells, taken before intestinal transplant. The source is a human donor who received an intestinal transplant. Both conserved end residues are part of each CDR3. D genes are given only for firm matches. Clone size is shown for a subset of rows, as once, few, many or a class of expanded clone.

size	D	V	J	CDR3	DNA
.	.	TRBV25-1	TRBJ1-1	CASSEGMNTEAFF	TGTGCCAGCAGTGAGGGCATGAACACTGAAGCTTTCTTT
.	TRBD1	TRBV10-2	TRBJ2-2	CASTNDRGDTGELFF	TGCGCCAGCACCAACGACAGGGGGGATACCGGGGAGCTGTTTTTT
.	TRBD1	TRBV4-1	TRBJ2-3	CASSQAGTGADDTQYF	TGCGCCAGCAGCCAAGCCGGGACAGGGGCTGACGATACGCAGTATTTT
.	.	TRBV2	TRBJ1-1	CASSPISENTEAFF	TGTGCCAGCAGCCCTATATCCGAGAACACTGAAGCTTTCTTT
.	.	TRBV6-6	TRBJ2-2	CASSYSPGELFF	TGTGCCAGCAGTTACTCCCCCGGGGAGCTGTTTTTT
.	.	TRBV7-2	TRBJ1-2	CASSPDTFVGYGYTF	TGTGCCAGCAGCCCGGACACCTTTGTAGGATATGGCTACACCTTC
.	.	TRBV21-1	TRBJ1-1	CASSNRTHEAFF	TGTGCCAGCAGCAATCGGACACACGAAGCTTTCTTT
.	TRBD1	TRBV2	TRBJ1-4	CASSGDRTEDFKLFF	TGTGCCAGCAGTGGGGACAGAACCGAGGATTTTAAACTGTTTTTT
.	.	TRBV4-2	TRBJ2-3	CASSQDVVAPSTDTQYF	TGTGCCAGCAGCCAAGATGTGGTAGCGCCCAGCACAGATACGCAGTATTTT
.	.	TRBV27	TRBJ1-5	CASSLGSNQPQHF	TGTGCCAGCAGTTTGGGCAGCAATCAGCCCCAGCATTTT
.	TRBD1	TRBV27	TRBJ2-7	CASSLTGTAYEQYF	TGTGCCAGCAGTTTAACCGGGACAGCCTACGAGCAGTACTTC
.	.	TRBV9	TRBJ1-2	CASNSGSDGYTF	TGTGCCAGCAATTCTGGGTCGGATGGCTACACCTTC
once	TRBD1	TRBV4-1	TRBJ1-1	CASSQGQYTEAFF	TGCGCCAGCAGCCAGGGACAGTACACTGAAGCTTTCTTT
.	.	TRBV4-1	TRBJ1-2	CASSRPAGGEMIYGYTF	TGCGCCAGCAGCCGACCCGCTGGGGGGGAGATGATCTATGGCTACACCTTC
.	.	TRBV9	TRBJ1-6	CASIRLRPNSPLHF	TGTGCCAGCATCCGCCTCCGACCCAATTCACCCCTCCACTTT
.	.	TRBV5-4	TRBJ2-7	CASSPSGLTYEQYF	TGTGCCAGCAGCCCGTCGGGACTCACCTACGAGCAGTACTTC
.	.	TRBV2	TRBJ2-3	CASSDGPSTDTQYF	TGTGCCAGCAGTGATGGGCCAAGCACAGATACGCAGTATTTT
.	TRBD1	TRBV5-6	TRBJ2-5	CASSFSDRGRKDF	TGTGCCAGCAGCTTTTCGGACAGGGGGCGAAAAGACTTC
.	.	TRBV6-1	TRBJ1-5	CASTAQAGGQPQHF	TGTGCCAGCACGGCGCAAGCGGGAGGTCAGCCCCAGCATTTT